What follows are 20 T cell receptor beta chains derived from one specimen sequenced in a study of shared clonotypes between healthy human individuals. TCRdb's table, derived via immunoSEQ multiplex PCR, lists solely in-frame clones and lacks some. The table records hundreds of thousands of clones, roughly 73% of them present only once. Specimen: memory CD4+ T cells sorted from blood. The subset is: CD45RA-negative fraction. These receptor sequences come from a woman in her 30s in good health.

This rearrangement joins TRBV2 to TRBJ1-2; D gene unclear. The germline CDR1 and CDR2 sequences are SNHLY and FYNNEI. V lost 1 base and J lost 7, with 13 bases in between. This CDR3 region has 14 residues. CDR3 protein: CASSEDKSWGGYTF. CDR3 nucleotides: TGTGCCAGCAGTGAAGATAAAAGTTGGGGTGGCTACACCTTC.

This clone was recorded only once. The rearrangement uses TRBV5-1 and TRBJ2-4; no clear D. The germline V and J ends were trimmed by 4 bases and 1 base, with 15 bases remaining between them. The CDR3 runs to 16 residues. Germline lookup yields CDR1 SGHRS and CDR2 YFSETQ. CDR3 DNA: TGCGCCAGCAGCCCATCCCTGGTCAGGGCCAAAAACATTCAGTACTTC. It is translated as CASSPSLVRAKNIQYF. The full variable domain, rest sourced from reference TRBV5-1 and TRBJ2-4, is KAGVTQTPRYLIKTRGQQVTLSCSPISGHRSVSWYQQTPGQGLQFLFEYFSETQRNKGNFPGRFSGRQFSNSRSEMNVSTLELGDSALYLCASSPSLVRAKNIQYFGAGTRLSVL.

The chain carries TRBV25-1 and TRBJ2-3, with 12 bases identical to TRBD2. CDR3 length: 15 amino acids. V lost 3 bases and J lost 6; bases outside the gene matches: 4. The V gene's germline CDR1 is MGHDK and CDR2 SYGVNS. CDR3 amino acids: CASSETSGRRDTQYF. For the CDR3, the DNA is TGTGCCAGCAGTGAGACTAGCGGGAGAAGGGATACGCAGTATTTT.

This chain uses TRBV23-1 with TRBJ1-3, with D perhaps matching TRBD1 (5 bases). TRBV23-1 falls under the ORF class, with uncertain function. There are 17 residues in the CDR3. The V gene lost 0 bases and the J gene lost 4 bases, with 16 bases spanning the gap. CDR3: CASSQSREGLSGNTIYF. The DNA for the CDR3 is TGCGCCAGCAGTCAATCCAGGGAGGGACTGTCCGGAAACACCATATATTTT.

The table lists this clone with a few counts. This chain uses TRBV6-5 with TRBJ2-3; 9 bases fit TRBD2. CDR1 is MNHEY, CDR2 SVGAGI, per germline. This CDR3 spans 13 amino acids. V was clipped by 6 bases and J by 6 bases; unmatched bases: 4. This CDR3 reads CASSYSGSDTQYF. CDR3 nucleotide sequence: TGTGCCAGCAGCTATAGCGGGAGCGATACGCAGTATTTT.

The rearrangement uses TRBV25-1 and TRBJ1-5, with no clear D. CDR3 size: 14 residues. V lost 4 bases and J lost 1, with 8 bases in between. From germline, CDR1 is MGHDK and CDR2 SYGVNS. DNA for the CDR3: TGTGCCAGCAGTGGAAGTCGGAGCAATCAGCCCCAGCATTTT. This translates into CASSGSRSNQPQHF.

J is TRBJ2-6 and V is TRBV5-1; TRBD1 is a possible D gene (6 bases). V was cut by 3 bases and J by 0 bases, with 16 bases left in between. Germline V gene lookup returns CDR1 SGHRS and CDR2 YFSETQ. CDR3 size: 18 residues. CDR3 amino acids: CASSSFGDTNSGANVLTF. The CDR3 DNA sequence: TGCGCCAGCAGCTCATTCGGGGACACAAACTCTGGGGCCAACGTCCTGACTTTC.

V and J are TRBV4-1 and TRBJ2-7, with D maybe TRBD2 (5 bases). V lost 0 bases and J 6 bases, leaving 12 bases between the germline ends. CDR3 length: 14 amino acids. In germline, CDR1 is MGHRA, CDR2 YSYEKL. CDR3 DNA sequence: TGCGCCAGCAGCCAAGAGGCACCCAGCGGCGAGCAGTACTTC. It is translated as CASSQEAPSGEQYF.

The V and J genes are TRBV27 and TRBJ1-1; 7 positions agree with TRBD1. CDR1 is MNHEY, CDR2 SMNVEV, per germline (reference sequence). This CDR3 comprises 13 residues. J was trimmed by 4 bases and V by 3 bases; bases with no gene match: 2. CDR3 loop: CASSFDRVTEAFF. For the CDR3, the DNA is TGTGCCAGCAGTTTCGACAGGGTCACTGAAGCTTTCTTT.

V usage is TRBV5-1 and J usage is TRBJ2-6; D remains unclear. CDR3 size: 15 residues. Trimming stripped 2 bases from V and 2 bases from J, with 8 bases between. Germline values: CDR1 SGHRS, CDR2 YFSETQ. The CDR3 nucleotides are TGCGCCAGCAGCTTATCCACAACTGGGGCCAACGTCCTGACTTTC. Amino acids: CASSLSTTGANVLTF.

J is TRBJ2-5 and V is TRBV10-1; 8 bases fit TRBD2. Judging by the DNA end, TRBJ2-7 fits better; the J call may be wrong. Germline-derived CDR1 and CDR2 are WNHNN and SYGVQD (reference sequence). The CDR3 spans 14 residues. The CDR3 DNA reads TGCGCCAGCGCATCGGGGGGGCCGCCCTACGAGCAGTACTTC. This codes for CASASGGPPYEQYF.

This clone was counted once. J is TRBJ2-5 and V is TRBV28; D not certain. The germline V and J ends were trimmed by 1 base and 4 bases, with 7 bases remaining between them. The CDR3 is 13 amino acids. Germline CDR1 and CDR2: MDHEN and SYDVKM. In nucleotides, the CDR3 is TGTGCCAGCAGTTTATCCAACACAGAGACCCAGTACTTC. This gives the protein CASSLSNTETQYF.

V is TRBV5-4 and J is TRBJ2-3; 8 bases are shared with TRBD1. CDR3 size: 15 residues. Germline V lookup: CDR1 SGHNT, CDR2 YYREEE (reference sequence). The trim removed 2 bases at V and 6 bases at J, leaving 8 bases unmatched. CDR3 protein: CASSLPGQVRDTQYF. The CDR3 DNA reads TGTGCCAGCAGCTTACCGGGACAGGTCCGGGATACGCAGTATTTT.

This chain links TRBV7-2 with TRBJ2-3, with 11 bases fitting TRBD2. J gave up 0 bases and V 9 bases, and 8 bases lay outside the gene matches. The CDR3 contains 16 residues. The germline V gene encodes CDR1 SGHTA and CDR2 FQGNSA. The chain's CDR3 is CASRRGTSGSTDTQYF. The CDR3 DNA reads TGTGCCAGTCGGCGCGGGACTAGCGGAAGCACAGATACGCAGTATTTT.

The rearrangement joins TRBV4-1 to TRBJ2-7, with D perhaps matching TRBD2 (6 bases). Germline CDR1 MGHRA, CDR2 YSYEKL. The CDR3 has 15 amino acids. V lost 8 bases and J 3 bases, leaving 20 bases between the germline ends. This chain's CDR3 is CASQLERAALYEQYF. CDR3 DNA: TGCGCCAGCCAACTGGAGCGGGCGGCTCTCTACGAGCAGTACTTC.

The chain couples TRBV2 to TRBJ2-2; D is uncertain. Trimming shortened V by 6 bases and J by 0 bases, and 11 bases separated the two germline ends. Germline V gives CDR1 SNHLY, CDR2 FYNNEI. CDR3 length equals 15 residues. CDR3 region: CASRRLVSNTGELFF. The CDR3 nucleotides read TGTGCCAGCAGGAGGCTAGTTTCGAACACCGGGGAGCTGTTTTTT.

The gene calls are TRBV7-9 and TRBJ1-5, with a weak D call TRBD1 (5 bases). V shed 4 bases and J shed 2 bases, with 18 bases lying between them. CDR1 SEHNR and CDR2 FQNEAQ come from the germline V gene (reference sequence). This CDR3 region has 17 residues. As DNA, the CDR3 is TGTGCCAGCAGCTCATGGACGGGGGACGGTGGCAATCAGCCCCAGCATTTT. Protein product: CASSSWTGDGGNQPQHF.

This clone came up many times. The J gene is TRBJ2-3, the V gene TRBV7-2, with 11 nucleotides matching TRBD2. The CDR3 is 17 amino acids. Trimming cost V 6 bases and J 3 bases; bases outside gene matches: 11. Per germline, CDR1 SGHTA and CDR2 FQGNSA. Written as DNA, the CDR3 is TGTGCCAGCAGAGAGGCAGTTAGCGGGAGGGGAACAGATACGCAGTATTTT. Residues: CASREAVSGRGTDTQYF.

The chain employs TRBV29-1 and TRBJ1-2; D gene ambiguous. Looked up from germline, CDR1 is SQVTM and CDR2 is ANQGSEA. The CDR3 consists of 12 residues. The CDR3 DNA sequence: TGCATCGTCGGTATGGATGGCTATGGCTACACCTTC. Its protein is CIVGMDGYGYTF.

V is TRBV19 and J is TRBJ2-1; 9 positions agree with TRBD2. Germline assignment: CDR1 LNHDA and CDR2 SQIVND (reference sequence). This CDR3 comprises 16 residues. The J segment lost 3 bases and the V segment lost 3 bases, leaving 6 bases of the junction unmatched. The chain's CDR3 is CASSIGVAGDYNEQFF. CDR3 DNA sequence: TGTGCCAGTAGTATTGGTGTAGCGGGAGACTACAATGAGCAGTTCTTC.